A selection of T cell receptor beta chains follows, all from one sample in a study of preoperative IRX-2 immunotherapy in early breast cancer. Assay: immunoSEQ multiplex PCR; the TCRdb copy retains only in-frame clones and omits some. In the table there are 30,000 to 45,000 clones, 82% of which are singletons. The starting material was lymph node tissue, obtained after IRX-2 immunotherapy. The receptors come from a human donor with breast cancer. CDR3s include the opening cysteine and the closing phenylalanine or tryptophan. Fields, in order: CDR3 protein, CDR3 DNA, D gene, V gene, clone size, J gene. D genes are given only for firm matches. A clone size is listed for some rows: how often the clone was seen (once, few, many), or a class if it is expanded.

CDR3 protein: CASSQSWRCPPSSGNTIYF
CDR3 DNA: TGCGCCAGCAGTCAATCGTGGCGATGCCCCCCAAGCTCTGGAAACACCATATATTTT
D gene: .
V gene: TRBV23-1
clone size: once
J gene: TRBJ1-3

CDR3 protein: CASNVAAGTGNTIYF
CDR3 DNA: TGTGCCAGTAACGTTGCGGCAGGGACTGGAAACACCATATATTTT
D gene: .
V gene: TRBV19
clone size: .
J gene: TRBJ1-3

CDR3 protein: CASSYGLAGVETQYF
CDR3 DNA: TGCGCCAGCAGCTATGGACTAGCGGGGGTAGAGACCCAGTACTTC
D gene: TRBD2
V gene: TRBV5-1
clone size: .
J gene: TRBJ2-5

CDR3 protein: CASSYLRGNNSPLHF
CDR3 DNA: TGTGCCAGCAGTTATCTTAGAGGGAACAATTCACCCCTCCACTTT
D gene: .
V gene: TRBV6-8
clone size: .
J gene: TRBJ1-6

CDR3 protein: CASSQPGQGVYGYTF
CDR3 DNA: TGCGCCAGCAGCCAACCGGGACAGGGCGTCTATGGCTACACCTTC
D gene: .
V gene: TRBV1
clone size: .
J gene: TRBJ1-2

CDR3 protein: CSVVPSGGANEQFF
CDR3 DNA: TGCAGCGTGGTCCCTAGCGGGGGGGCCAATGAGCAGTTCTTC
D gene: TRBD2
V gene: TRBV29-1
clone size: few
J gene: TRBJ2-1

CDR3 protein: CASSLEGGGRGRPQHF
CDR3 DNA: TGTGCCAGCAGCTTAGAGGGAGGAGGGCGTGGGAGGCCCCAGCATTTT
D gene: .
V gene: TRBV11-3
clone size: .
J gene: TRBJ1-5

CDR3 protein: CASSLLAGYYEQYF
CDR3 DNA: TGTGCCAGCAGCCTACTTGCGGGGTACTACGAGCAGTACTTC
D gene: .
V gene: TRBV11-3
clone size: .
J gene: TRBJ2-7

CDR3 protein: CSVAGRRDEQYF
CDR3 DNA: TGCAGCGTTGCCGGCAGGCGCGACGAGCAGTACTTC
D gene: .
V gene: TRBV29-1
clone size: .
J gene: TRBJ2-7

CDR3 protein: CATGLTGVDTEAFF
CDR3 DNA: TGTGCCACGGGACTGACGGGTGTGGACACTGAAGCTTTCTTT
D gene: .
V gene: TRBV6-8
clone size: few
J gene: TRBJ1-1

CDR3 protein: CASSSSRQETHNSPLHF
CDR3 DNA: TGTGCCAGCAGTTCCAGTCGACAGGAAACTCATAATTCACCCCTCCACTTT
D gene: .
V gene: TRBV6-8
clone size: .
J gene: TRBJ1-6

CDR3 protein: CASSKWAGDFSGPDTQYF
CDR3 DNA: TGTGCCAGCTCCAAATGGGCAGGTGACTTTTCTGGACCAGATACGCAGTATTTT
D gene: .
V gene: TRBV18
clone size: .
J gene: TRBJ2-3

CDR3 protein: CASSPQLAGVGNEQYF
CDR3 DNA: TGTGCCAGCTCACCACAACTAGCGGGGGTTGGGAACGAGCAGTACTTC
D gene: TRBD2
V gene: TRBV18
clone size: once
J gene: TRBJ2-7

CDR3 protein: CATSIRWNTEAFF
CDR3 DNA: TGTGCCACCTCCATACGGTGGAACACTGAAGCTTTCTTT
D gene: .
V gene: TRBV7-1
clone size: .
J gene: TRBJ1-1

CDR3 protein: CASSEGVAGATGELFF
CDR3 DNA: TGTGCCAGCAGTGAAGGTGTAGCGGGGGCTACCGGGGAGCTGTTTTTT
D gene: TRBD2
V gene: TRBV6-7
clone size: .
J gene: TRBJ2-2

CDR3 protein: CSGRPRTSYNEQFF
CDR3 DNA: TGCAGCGGGAGACCCAGGACCTCCTACAATGAGCAGTTCTTC
D gene: .
V gene: TRBV29-1
clone size: .
J gene: TRBJ2-1

CDR3 protein: CASRSPGGQGYGYTF
CDR3 DNA: TGTGCCAGCAGGTCCCCCGGGGGACAGGGGTATGGCTACACCTTC
D gene: TRBD1
V gene: TRBV6-8
clone size: .
J gene: TRBJ1-2

CDR3 protein: CASSAGTSGGTNTGELFF
CDR3 DNA: TGTGCCAGTAGCGCCGGGACTAGCGGGGGGACGAACACCGGGGAGCTGTTTTTT
D gene: TRBD2
V gene: TRBV19
clone size: .
J gene: TRBJ2-2

CDR3 protein: CASSQGVYTEAFF
CDR3 DNA: TGTGCCAGCAGCCAGGGGGTCTACACTGAAGCTTTCTTT
D gene: TRBD1
V gene: TRBV6-8
clone size: .
J gene: TRBJ1-1

CDR3 protein: CASSRQGGNQPQHF
CDR3 DNA: TGTGCCAGCAGTCGACAGGGCGGCAATCAGCCCCAGCATTTT
D gene: TRBD1
V gene: TRBV6-8
clone size: .
J gene: TRBJ1-5

CDR3 protein: CIGVAGGPNEQFF
CDR3 DNA: TGCATCGGAGTAGCGGGGGGGCCGAATGAGCAGTTCTTC
D gene: TRBD2
V gene: TRBV29-1
clone size: .
J gene: TRBJ2-1

CDR3 protein: CASSYDGGYEQYF
CDR3 DNA: TGTGCCAGCAGTTACGATGGAGGTTACGAGCAGTACTTC
D gene: .
V gene: TRBV6-8
clone size: few
J gene: TRBJ2-7

CDR3 protein: CASNTPGDQPQHF
CDR3 DNA: TGTGCCAGCAACACCCCCGGGGATCAGCCCCAGCATTTT
D gene: .
V gene: TRBV28
clone size: .
J gene: TRBJ1-5

CDR3 protein: CASSTTGRAEPQHF
CDR3 DNA: TGTGCCAGCAGCACCACAGGGCGCGCAGAGCCCCAGCATTTT
D gene: .
V gene: TRBV11-3
clone size: .
J gene: TRBJ1-5

CDR3 protein: CASSVGGRTTNEQYF
CDR3 DNA: TGTGCCAGCAGCGTCGGGGGGCGCACCACGAACGAGCAGTACTTC
D gene: .
V gene: TRBV9
clone size: .
J gene: TRBJ2-7

CDR3 protein: CASSFSGTTNTGELFF
CDR3 DNA: TGTGCCAGCAGTTTCTCCGGGACCACGAACACCGGGGAGCTGTTTTTT
D gene: .
V gene: TRBV6-8
clone size: .
J gene: TRBJ2-2

CDR3 protein: CASTHGPGDEQYF
CDR3 DNA: TGTGCCAGCACCCATGGGCCCGGGGACGAGCAGTACTTC
D gene: .
V gene: TRBV6-8
clone size: .
J gene: TRBJ2-7

CDR3 protein: CASSLVHPGTEAFF
CDR3 DNA: TGTGCCAGCAGCTTGGTCCACCCAGGCACTGAAGCTTTCTTT
D gene: .
V gene: TRBV11-3
clone size: .
J gene: TRBJ1-1

CDR3 protein: CASSYWAGQVGEKLFF
CDR3 DNA: TGTGCCAGCAGTTACTGGGCAGGGCAAGTAGGTGAAAAACTGTTTTTT
D gene: .
V gene: TRBV6-8
clone size: few
J gene: TRBJ1-4

CDR3 protein: CASSLVQGQNTEAFF
CDR3 DNA: TGTGCCAGCAGCTTGGTACAGGGTCAAAACACTGAAGCTTTCTTT
D gene: .
V gene: TRBV7-1
clone size: .
J gene: TRBJ1-1

CDR3 protein: CASSYRGLGADTQYF
CDR3 DNA: TGTGCCAGCAGTTACAGGGGGCTAGGCGCAGATACGCAGTATTTT
D gene: TRBD1
V gene: TRBV6-8
clone size: .
J gene: TRBJ2-3

CDR3 protein: CASSHARTGHFSGANVLTF
CDR3 DNA: TGCGCCAGCAGCCATGCTAGGACAGGCCACTTCTCTGGGGCCAACGTCCTGACTTTC
D gene: TRBD1
V gene: TRBV4-1
clone size: once
J gene: TRBJ2-6

CDR3 protein: CASSYDPNPGQSPFF
CDR3 DNA: TGTGCCAGCAGTTACGATCCGAATCCGGGACAGAGTCCTTTCTTT
D gene: TRBD1
V gene: TRBV6-8
clone size: .
J gene: TRBJ1-1

CDR3 protein: CASTQGTGGQETQYF
CDR3 DNA: TGTGCCAGCACCCAGGGGACGGGGGGCCAGGAGACCCAGTACTTC
D gene: .
V gene: TRBV25-1
clone size: .
J gene: TRBJ2-5

CDR3 protein: CASSLSSGTGSGGYTF
CDR3 DNA: TGTGCCAGCAGCTTATCGTCTGGGACGGGATCGGGGGGCTACACCTTC
D gene: .
V gene: TRBV11-1
clone size: .
J gene: TRBJ1-2

CDR3 protein: CASSYTRVRQFF
CDR3 DNA: TGTGCCAGCAGTTACACACGCGTGAGGCAGTTCTTC
D gene: .
V gene: TRBV6-8
clone size: .
J gene: TRBJ2-1

CDR3 protein: CASSEGGRTVYNSPLHF
CDR3 DNA: TGTGCCAGCAGTGAAGGGGGACGTACGGTTTATAATTCACCCCTCCACTTT
D gene: .
V gene: TRBV6-1
clone size: once
J gene: TRBJ1-6

CDR3 protein: CASSPGQGVSNQPQHF
CDR3 DNA: TGTGCCAGCTCACCAGGACAGGGGGTTAGCAATCAGCCCCAGCATTTT
D gene: TRBD1
V gene: TRBV18
clone size: .
J gene: TRBJ1-5

CDR3 protein: CASSGGQFGGYTF
CDR3 DNA: TGTGCCAGCAGCGGGGGACAGTTCGGCGGCTACACCTTC
D gene: TRBD1
V gene: TRBV7-1
clone size: .
J gene: TRBJ1-2

CDR3 protein: CASAYRMNTEAFF
CDR3 DNA: TGTGCCAGCGCCTACAGAATGAACACTGAAGCTTTCTTT
D gene: .
V gene: TRBV14
clone size: .
J gene: TRBJ1-1

CDR3 protein: CASSLRTRGGNEAFF
CDR3 DNA: TGTGCCAGCAGCTTGCGAACCAGGGGCGGGAATGAAGCTTTCTTT
D gene: .
V gene: TRBV7-6
clone size: .
J gene: TRBJ1-1

CDR3 protein: CASSPGRGGGYEQYF
CDR3 DNA: TGTGCCAGCTCACCAGGCAGGGGAGGCGGCTACGAGCAGTACTTC
D gene: .
V gene: TRBV18
clone size: .
J gene: TRBJ2-7

CDR3 protein: CASSSLDRSRKKPQHF
CDR3 DNA: TGTGCCAGCAGCTCCTTAGACAGGTCAAGGAAGAAGCCCCAGCATTTT
D gene: .
V gene: TRBV11-3
clone size: medium-sized
J gene: TRBJ1-5

CDR3 protein: CASSYSRQQPQHF
CDR3 DNA: TGTGCCAGCAGTTACTCGAGGCAGCAGCCCCAGCATTTT
D gene: .
V gene: TRBV6-8
clone size: .
J gene: TRBJ1-5

CDR3 protein: CASTDDGAGITEAFF
CDR3 DNA: TGTGCCAGCACCGATGATGGGGCGGGGATTACTGAAGCTTTCTTT
D gene: .
V gene: TRBV7-7
clone size: .
J gene: TRBJ1-1

CDR3 protein: CASNNLDSGTKTQYF
CDR3 DNA: TGTGCCAGTAATAATTTGGATAGCGGGACAAAGACCCAGTACTTC
D gene: TRBD2
V gene: TRBV19
clone size: .
J gene: TRBJ2-5

CDR3 protein: CASSEQLTNYGYTF
CDR3 DNA: TGTGCCAGCAGTGAGCAGCTGACTAACTATGGCTACACCTTC
D gene: .
V gene: TRBV9
clone size: .
J gene: TRBJ1-2

CDR3 protein: CASSFNRDSYGYTF
CDR3 DNA: TGTGCCAGCAGCTTTAACAGGGACTCCTATGGCTACACCTTC
D gene: .
V gene: TRBV7-6
clone size: .
J gene: TRBJ1-2

CDR3 protein: CASSAGLPYEQYF
CDR3 DNA: TGTGCCAGTAGTGCGGGGCTACCCTACGAGCAGTACTTC
D gene: .
V gene: TRBV19
clone size: few
J gene: TRBJ2-7

CDR3 protein: CASRGQGPGANVLTF
CDR3 DNA: TGTGCCAGCAGGGGACAGGGACCCGGGGCCAACGTCCTGACTTTC
D gene: TRBD1
V gene: TRBV28
clone size: .
J gene: TRBJ2-6

CDR3 protein: CASSQAMGQDYGYTF
CDR3 DNA: TGCGCCAGCAGCCAAGCAATGGGACAGGACTATGGCTACACCTTC
D gene: TRBD1
V gene: TRBV4-1
clone size: .
J gene: TRBJ1-2

CDR3 protein: CASSSQTGTGEYEQYF
CDR3 DNA: TGTGCCAGCAGCTCCCAAACCGGGACAGGGGAATACGAGCAGTACTTC
D gene: TRBD1
V gene: TRBV11-3
clone size: .
J gene: TRBJ2-7

CDR3 protein: CASSYAAEETQYF
CDR3 DNA: TGTGCCAGCAGTTACGCTGCGGAAGAGACCCAGTACTTC
D gene: .
V gene: TRBV6-8
clone size: .
J gene: TRBJ2-5

CDR3 protein: CASSYTKDRLNYGYTF
CDR3 DNA: TGTGCCAGCAGTTATACCAAAGACAGGCTGAACTATGGCTACACCTTC
D gene: .
V gene: TRBV6-8
clone size: once
J gene: TRBJ1-2

CDR3 protein: CASTRQGNEQFF
CDR3 DNA: TGTGCCAGCACCCGGCAGGGGAATGAGCAGTTCTTC
D gene: .
V gene: TRBV12-5
clone size: .
J gene: TRBJ2-1

CDR3 protein: CASSLIPGGYGYTF
CDR3 DNA: TGCGCCAGCAGCTTAATCCCAGGGGGATATGGCTACACCTTC
D gene: TRBD1
V gene: TRBV5-1
clone size: .
J gene: TRBJ1-2

CDR3 protein: CASSLSRVGTEAFF
CDR3 DNA: TGCGCCAGCAGCTTATCCAGGGTCGGGACTGAAGCTTTCTTT
D gene: .
V gene: TRBV23-1
clone size: .
J gene: TRBJ1-1